Shown below are 29 T cell receptor beta chains from a single sample sequenced in a study of shared clonotypes between healthy human individuals (dated by TCRdb to the early 2020s). Library generation was performed with the immunoSEQ multiplex PCR assay. In its TCRdb copy, this immuneACCESS table keeps in-frame sequences only and misses some clones. Where compared with another copy, unresolved V genes explain less than half of these, and the others have no known cause. Counted in this sample were around 750,000 clones; roughly 70% of them appeared once. Of the sample, approximately 1.6% is held by the ten largest clones. What was sequenced was memory CD4+ T cells sorted from blood. What this sample's cell subset or site label stands for: CD45RA-negative fraction. The origin of the receptors is a woman in her twenties or thirties in good health.

The chain recombines TRBV30 with TRBJ2-1, with 13 bases aligning to TRBD2. The CDR3 spans 13 residues. Germline V lookup: CDR1 GTSNPN, CDR2 SVGIG (reference sequence). V dropped 8 bases and J dropped 4; count of bases not matched to a gene: 2. CDR3 nucleotide sequence: TGTGCCGGGACTAGCGGGGCATACAATGAGCAGTTCTTC. This encodes CAGTSGAYNEQFF.

The chain joins TRBV7-9 to TRBJ2-2; 12 positions agree with TRBD2. CDR3 length: 18 amino acids. CDR1 SEHNR and CDR2 FQNEAQ come from the germline V gene (reference sequence). V dropped 6 bases and J dropped 0; count of bases not matched to a gene: 8. The CDR3 nucleotides are TGTGCCAGCAGAAGAAGACTAGCGGGAGTCGCGAACACCGGGGAGCTGTTTTTT. Translation gives CASRRRLAGVANTGELFF. The whole variable domain, remainder taken from reference TRBV7-9 and TRBJ2-2, is DTGVSQNPRHKITKRGQNVTFRCDPISEHNRLYWYRQTLGQGPEFLTYFQNEAQLEKSRLLSDRFSAERPKGSFSTLEIQRTEQGDSAMYLCASRRRLAGVANTGELFFGEGSRLTVL.

In this sample, this clone turned up many times. The CDR3 coding sequence is TGTGCCAGCAGCTTAGGGCAGCGGGAGCAGTACTTC. Amino acids: CASSLGQREQYF. V gene TRBV7-9 combines with J gene TRBJ2-7; tentatively, D is TRBD2 (5 bases). This CDR3 contains 12 residues. Germline V lookup: CDR1 SEHNR, CDR2 FQNEAQ (reference sequence). Trimming removed 1 base at V and 7 bases at J, with 8 bases between.

CDR3 nucleotide sequence: TGTGCCAGCAGTTTAGTTGGGACCCAGGGGGGCGGCTACACCTTC. It is translated as CASSLVGTQGGGYTF. The V and J genes are TRBV28 and TRBJ1-2; 7 bases map to TRBD1. CDR1 and CDR2 (germline): MDHEN, SYDVKM. The junction had 11 bases not matched to a gene; V was cut back by 2 bases and J by 8 bases. The CDR3 length is 15 residues.

This sequence joins TRBV5-1 and TRBJ1-4; a weak D match, TRBD1 (6 bases). Trimming took off 0 bases at V and 7 bases at J, with 16 bases between the two ends. CDR1 is SGHRS and CDR2 is YFSETQ in the germline V gene. CDR3 length equals 16 residues. CDR3 bases: TGCGCCAGCAGCTTGGGGTTGGGACACTCAAGTGAAAAACTGTTTTTT. This codes for CASSLGLGHSSEKLFF.

V and J are TRBV6-5 and TRBJ2-1; 13 bases map to TRBD2. V lost 2 bases, J lost 7 bases, and 5 bases stayed unmatched. CDR3 size: 16 residues. The germline V gene encodes CDR1 MNHEY and CDR2 SVGAGI. CDR3 region: CASSYPTSGRYNEQFF. CDR3 DNA: TGTGCCAGCAGTTACCCGACTAGCGGGAGGTATAATGAGCAGTTCTTC.

The chain uses TRBV18 and TRBJ2-7; D is ambiguous. The germline V gene has CDR1 KGHSH and CDR2 LQKENI. The CDR3 totals 13 residues. V lost 4 bases to trimming and J lost 4 bases, with 11 bases between them. CDR3 nucleotides: TGTGCCAGCTCACAACGGGCAACATACGAGCAGTACTTC. As protein: CASSQRATYEQYF.

This clone came up once. The chain recombines TRBV27 with TRBJ2-2; maybe TRBD2 (6 bases). This CDR3 region has 12 residues. V was shortened by 7 bases and J by 8 bases, with 11 bases between the two germline ends. Germline lookup yields CDR1 MNHEY and CDR2 SMNVEV (reference sequence). CDR3 in DNA: TGTGCCAGCAAGGGGACTTCGGGGGAGCTGTTTTTT. Protein product: CASKGTSGELFF.

The chain is built from TRBV6-1 and TRBJ1-2; a weak D match, TRBD1 (5 bases). The CDR3 spans 14 residues. V was trimmed by 4 bases and J by 1 base, leaving 10 bases between them. CDR1 and CDR2 from the germline V gene are MNHNS and SASEGT. The CDR3, as DNA: TGTGCCAGCAGTGTCCAGGGATTTAACTATGGCTACACCTTC. Encoded protein: CASSVQGFNYGYTF.

The V call is TRBV2, the J call TRBJ1-1, with D possibly matching TRBD1 (6 bases). CDR1 SNHLY and CDR2 FYNNEI come from the germline V gene. This CDR3 is 14 amino acids long. The ends were cut back, 5 bases at V and 1 base at J, with 11 bases in the middle. CDR3 nucleotide sequence: TGTGCCAGCAGTATGCAGGGGTCGAACACTGAAGCTTTCTTT. Its protein is CASSMQGSNTEAFF.

This chain joins TRBV5-1 and TRBJ1-4; 7 positions match TRBD1. Trimming removed 4 bases from V and 4 bases from J; junction bases left unmatched: 19. The CDR3 spans 19 residues. Germline assignment: CDR1 SGHRS and CDR2 YFSETQ. This CDR3 reads CASSPSSRTGRYLNEKLFF. DNA of the CDR3: TGCGCCAGCAGCCCCTCTAGCAGGACAGGCCGATACCTTAATGAAAAACTGTTTTTT.

V and J are TRBV19 and TRBJ1-5, with D unclear. Trimming took 3 bases from V and 6 from J, leaving 18 bases between them. CDR1 is LNHDA, CDR2 SQIVND, per germline (reference sequence). The CDR3 has 16 amino acids. In nucleotides, the CDR3 is TGTGCCAGTAGTATCTCGAGCCGGGTGGCGGCTCAGCCCCAGCATTTT. It is translated as CASSISSRVAAQPQHF.

The chain has TRBV18 and TRBJ2-1; D might be TRBD1 or TRBD2, each matching 5 bases. Germline V gives CDR1 KGHSH, CDR2 LQKENI. V shed 3 bases and J shed 5 bases, with 17 bases lying between them. The CDR3 is 16 amino acids. Written as DNA, the CDR3 is TGTGCCAGCTCACCCCGGGGCGCCGAGGAGAACAATGAGCAGTTCTTC. It encodes CASSPRGAEENNEQFF.

This clone is a singleton in its sample. This chain uses TRBV12-5 with TRBJ2-2; weak D call: TRBD1 (5 bases). Trimming left V 0 bases short and J 3 bases short, with 8 bases between. Germline CDR1 is LGHNT and CDR2 is FRNRAP. This CDR3 is 15 amino acids long. Here the CDR3 reads CASGLVARDTGELFF. The CDR3 nucleotides read TGTGCTAGTGGTTTGGTGGCCAGGGACACCGGGGAGCTGTTTTTT.

This clone has a count of ten or more. The chain joins TRBV11-3 to TRBJ2-7; a possible D gene is TRBD1 (6 bases). Germline CDR1 and CDR2: SGHNT and YENEEA. The ends were cut back, 5 bases at V and 4 bases at J, with 12 bases in the middle. The CDR3 contains 13 residues. In DNA, the CDR3 is TGTGCCAGCAGCAACCAGGGGTCGTACGAGCAGTACTTC. This sequence encodes CASSNQGSYEQYF.

CDR3: CASSQGASGSTDTQYF. As DNA, the CDR3 is TGTGCCAGCAGCCAAGGCGCTAGCGGAAGCACAGATACGCAGTATTTT. The V and J genes are TRBV4-2 and TRBJ2-3, with 7 bases matching TRBD2. V was pared by 1 base and J by 0 bases, with 4 bases of the junction left unmatched. This CDR3 spans 16 amino acids. Germline lookup yields CDR1 LGHNA and CDR2 YNFKEQ.

This clone was counted once. The chain couples TRBV28 to TRBJ2-7; a possible D gene is TRBD2 (7 bases). The germline V gene has CDR1 MDHEN and CDR2 SYDVKM. This CDR3 contains 18 residues. V gave up 4 bases and J gave up 0 bases, with 22 bases separating them. The chain's CDR3 is CASSSGGGGAVTSYEQYF. CDR3 bases: TGTGCCAGCAGTTCCGGAGGAGGGGGGGCTGTTACCTCCTACGAGCAGTACTTC.

The gene calls are TRBV11-2 and TRBJ2-2, with 10 bases that match TRBD1. With V trimmed by 5 bases and J by 7 bases, 10 bases remained unmatched. The CDR3 consists of 16 residues. Looked up from germline, CDR1 is SGHAT and CDR2 is FQNNGV. The chain's CDR3 is CASSLRDRGSGGELFF. The CDR3, as DNA: TGTGCCAGCAGCCTCCGGGACAGGGGATCAGGCGGGGAGCTGTTTTTT.

This clone was seen more than once but under ten times. The chain carries TRBV28 and TRBJ2-2, with D unclear. This CDR3 is 10 amino acids long. Germline V CDR1 and CDR2: MDHEN, SYDVKM. The CDR3 bases are TGTGGGGCGTACACCGGGGAGCTGTTTTTT. As protein: CGAYTGELFF.

The chain combines TRBV6-5 with TRBJ2-1; D may be TRBD2 (5 bases). Germline CDR1 is MNHEY and CDR2 is SVGAGI. CDR3 length: 14 amino acids. Trimming removed 6 bases at V and 6 bases at J, with 15 bases between. The CDR3 sequence: CASRQAVSSNEQFF. Here the CDR3 DNA reads TGTGCCAGCAGACAAGCGGTATCTAGCAATGAGCAGTTCTTC.

This clone was seen just once. V usage is TRBV6-1 and J usage is TRBJ2-3; D perhaps matches TRBD2 (6 bases). Germline V gene data show CDR1 as MNHNS and CDR2 as SASEGT. V dropped 6 bases and J dropped 2 bases, with 12 bases sitting between them. This CDR3 is 14 amino acids long. The CDR3 spells CASRWQGLTDTQYF. CDR3 bases: TGTGCCAGCAGGTGGCAGGGACTCACAGATACGCAGTATTTT.

V is TRBV7-9 and J is TRBJ1-3; D not resolved. The CDR3 contains 15 residues. Trimming left V 5 bases short and J 0 bases short, with 11 bases between. Germline V lookup: CDR1 SEHNR, CDR2 FQNEAQ (reference sequence). CDR3 in amino acids: CASSHDGISGNTIYF. CDR3 sequence (DNA): TGTGCCAGCAGCCATGACGGAATCTCTGGAAACACCATATATTTT.

V and J are TRBV1 and TRBJ2-3; the table's TRBD2 call for D was not verified on the DNA. TRBV1 corresponds to a pseudogene. The CDR3 consists of 19 residues. CDR3 DNA sequence: TGCACCAGCAGCCAAGAAATTAGCGGGAGCGGGGGGCACACAGATACGCAGTATTTT. It is translated as CTSSQEISGSGGHTDTQYF.

The V and J genes are TRBV28 and TRBJ1-5; 7 nucleotides align to TRBD1. Trimming at V came to 3 bases and at J to 0 bases, leaving 20 bases not matched to a gene. This CDR3 is 21 amino acids long. The germline V gene has CDR1 MDHEN and CDR2 SYDVKM. CDR3 amino acids: CASSLGGLLTGAGISNQPQHF. In DNA form, the CDR3 reads TGTGCCAGCAGTTTGGGGGGCCTTCTTACAGGGGCAGGGATTAGCAATCAGCCCCAGCATTTT.

About this clone itself: With a much larger clone just one base away, this may be a read error. The CDR3 DNA is TGTGCCAGCAGCCCACCGGGGAGCTCCTACAATGAGCAGTTCTTC. Its protein product is CASSPPGSSYNEQFF. The chain is built from TRBV7-9 and TRBJ2-1; D is perhaps TRBD2 (5 bases). This CDR3 spans 15 amino acids. V shed 5 bases and J shed 0 bases, with 11 bases lying between them. Germline loops: CDR1 SEHNR, CDR2 FQNEAQ (reference sequence).

The rearrangement uses TRBV7-9 and TRBJ2-3, with D possibly being TRBD2 (6 bases). This CDR3 comprises 13 residues. Germline CDR1 and CDR2: SEHNR and FQNEAQ (reference sequence). The germline V and J ends were trimmed by 8 bases and 5 bases, with 14 bases remaining between them. CDR3 in DNA: TGTGCCAGCGGATCTCTGGGGGGAGATACGCAGTATTTT. It is translated as CASGSLGGDTQYF.

This clone was counted a single time. CDR3 nucleotides: TGTGCCACCAATACGGGACTAGCGTCATTCAATGAGCAGTTCTTC. This encodes CATNTGLASFNEQFF. The V and J genes are TRBV10-3 and TRBJ2-1, with 10 bases identical to TRBD2. The CDR3 totals 15 residues. V shed 10 bases, J shed 6 bases, and the junction held 12 bases outside the gene matches. Per the germline V gene, CDR1 is ENHRY and CDR2 is SYGVKD.

The J gene is TRBJ1-4, the V gene TRBV27; 10 nucleotides agree with TRBD1. Losses at the gene ends were 7 bases for V and 1 base for J; bases not matched to a gene: 9. Per germline, CDR1 MNHEY and CDR2 SMNVEV (reference sequence). This CDR3 region has 17 residues. The CDR3 bases are TGTGCCAGCACCTCGGGACAGGGGCGGGGAACTAATGAAAAACTGTTTTTT. This codes for CASTSGQGRGTNEKLFF.

The rearrangement uses TRBV6-4 and TRBJ1-1; a weak D match, TRBD1 (5 bases). V lost 0 bases and J lost 9, with 17 bases in between. The length of the CDR3 is 15 residues. Germline V gives CDR1 MRHNA, CDR2 SNTAGT. CDR3 sequence reads: CASSDSIGLGDKAFF. CDR3 nucleotides: TGTGCCAGCAGTGACTCTATAGGTCTGGGGGATAAAGCTTTCTTT.